This T cell receptor (beta chain) was sequenced in a study of CD8+CD57+ T cells in acquired aplastic anemia. Study in general: Across the sorted CD4+ and CD8+ cells, DNA amounts averaged around 3.2 ug. Study-level points and caveats: Between patients and controls, approximately 29 CD8+ CDR3 sequences were found in common.

Notes on this clonotype: Antigen: not known.

Patients chosen for sequencing had CD8+CD57+ cells that had expanded, as shown by flow cytometry. The patients, all of them, had severe acquired aplastic anemia. Both TCR beta VDJ combination and CDR3 sequence profiling were carried out. Genomic DNA was the template for this profiling. TCRdb passed the reads through MiXCR, listing each CDR3 protein once. This table holds approximately 260,000 distinct CDR3 sequences, 82% found once. The receptor was derived from a human donor with aplastic anemia. Sequencing was carried out using sorted CD4+, CD8+, or CD8+CD57+ T cells (not recorded which) from PBMCs.

The CDR3 DNA reads TGTGCCACCAGCAGCGGGTCAGACCAAAAGGAGCAGTACTTC. It yields the protein CATSSGSDQKEQYF. The chain carries TRBV15 and TRBJ2-1; D is unresolved. The DNA end lines up better with TRBJ2-7; the J call may be wrong. The CDR3 consists of 14 residues. Germline V lookup: CDR1 LNHNV, CDR2 YYDKDF (reference sequence).